This T cell receptor (beta chain) originates from a study of T cells in Graves' hyperthyroidism and ophthalmopathy. The ends were cut back, 0 bases at V and 7 bases at J, with 12 bases in the middle. Germline V gene sequence: CDR1 LGHDT, CDR2 YNNKEL (reference sequence). The CDR3 is 14 amino acids. Many counts were recorded for this clonotype. Using RNA transcripts as the source, TCR beta CDR3 regions were amplified. The TCR CDR3 first-round RT-PCR relied on the HTBI primer set. MiXCR was run by TCRdb on the multiplex PCR reads, yielding one entry per CDR3 protein. The data show about 600,000 distinct CDR3 sequences, with approximately 15% seen just once and roughly 3% held by the top ten.

Sequenced: blood. The chain joins TRBV3-1 to TRBJ1-1, with TRBD1 as a possible D gene (5 bases). This TCR was recovered from a woman between 35 and 50 years old with Graves' ophthalmopathy. CDR3 amino acids: CASSQDAAGLEAFF. In DNA, the CDR3 is TGTGCCAGCAGCCAAGATGCAGCGGGGCTTGAAGCTTTCTTT.